This T cell receptor beta chain emerged from a study of identical twins (TCRdb year 2016). Looking at the study overall: To test whether fetal clonotypes persist, the study used deep sequencing on TCR alpha and beta repertoires from monozygotic twins, unrelated adults of various ages, and cord blood. Replicate twin experiments were performed at different times using different library preparation protocols to rule out contamination. Results the study describes overall, beyond this receptor: In beta out-of-frame sequences, excess twin sharing was weaker, because having fewer shared sequences lowered the signal-to-noise ratio. Abundant cord blood beta clonotypes had fewer insertions, young adult naive repertoires showed a similar but weaker trend, and memory repertoires showed no such trend. Because the same donors could not be followed over many years, conclusions were based on cross-sectional statistical analysis. Out-of-frame TCR alpha sharing in monozygotic twins was systematically underestimated by recombination models, whereas sharing between unrelated individuals was in agreement with the recombination models. Compared with coincidental sharing between unrelated individuals, out-of-frame TCR alpha sequences shared between twins showed an excess of sequences with low generation probability. Zero-insertion analyses could be partly confounded by invariant T cells such as MAIT and iNKT, though diverse VJ usage argued against such confounding for most clonotypes.

Every donor in the study was a healthy Caucasian. Three pairs of female monozygotic twins, all aged roughly 18 to 29 years, were included in the twin cohort. CD4+ and CD8+ T cell populations were isolated with positive isolation kits from Invitrogen. Libraries were built with 5' RACE. The listed sequencing device is Illumina HiSeq 2000. Template switching added a universal primer binding site, and the final cDNA carried a unique molecular identifier that allowed TCR cDNA molecules to be counted accurately. Specific primers in the conserved constant-segment region were used to synthesize first-strand cDNA for TCR alpha and beta chains. To control for contamination, each cDNA library was double barcoded with a SMART-Mk sample barcode plus Illumina barcodes. Two successive PCR steps introduced TruSeq adapter sequences along with Illumina sample barcodes. Sequencing of the TCR alpha and beta cDNA libraries was done on the Illumina HiSeq platform using custom primers. The paper's data handling went like this. MiGEC processed the raw reads to extract unique molecular identifiers, while MiXCR was used to determine the CDR3 positions. For each individual, recombination models were inferred using an EM algorithm with the repgenHMM and IGoR tools. Shared clonotype analysis was performed with the tcR package in R, normalizing sharing by the product of cloneset sizes. To study raw recombination free of thymic and clonal selection effects, out-of-frame nonproductive sequences were analyzed. TCRdb's own reprocessing of the public reads used fastp at Q25 and MiXCR and kept productive beta chains. When rows share a CDR3 protein, they turn into one entry using the most common DNA and genes. TCRdb, not the authors, supplied the V and J calls. A total of some 190,000 distinct CDR3 sequences appear in this sample, roughly 15% of them only once. Of the sample, 40% to 45% falls within the top ten clones.

In this sample, this clonotype turned up a few times. Its antigen is currently not known. No clone much larger than this one lies a single base away; base qualities are absent. The same specimen was also included in a second study, on T cells expressing NK-cell markers. The second investigation adds: Fewer than ten donors provided sorted CD3+CD56+NKG2C+, CD3+CD56+NKG2C- and CD3+CD56-NKG2C+ T-cell subsets, whose TCR beta-chain repertoires were profiled. Among the eight sequenced donors, seven were HCMV-seropositive and one was HCMV-seronegative. To restrict sorting to alphabetaTCR-expressing T cells, an anti-gammadeltaTCR antibody was added in several experiments. In six donors, the dominant CD3+CD56+NKG2C+ clonotypes were found to rank among the top 10 CD8+ clonotypes and to make up about 1.0-7.0% of CD8+ T cells. Those dominant clonotypes were again the most abundant among CD3+CD56-NKG2C+ cells in a few donors, at roughly 28.3-60.1%. Whether the expanded NKG2C-expressing T cell clones were specific for HCMV antigens remained unclear. The study sequenced eight donors, all healthy volunteers chosen at random: three men and five women. A commercial ELISA kit detecting HCMV-specific IgG in serum was used to determine HCMV serostatus. MIGEC was used to demultiplex reads and group the reads by UMI, and MiTCR was used to assemble and quantify clonotypes. To exclude erroneous sequences, only TCR cDNA sequences supported by at least two reads were retained. Downstream repertoire analysis used the tcR package, and clonotypes were matched across fractions by CDR3 nucleotide sequence plus V segment. Antigen specificity was annotated against VDJdb with VDJmatch, allowing one amino acid substitution in CDR3.

This clonotype originated in a woman aged 18 to 35 in good health. The sequencing sample was made of CD8+ T cells sorted from blood.

The bases are TGTGCCAGCAGCCTAGGGACAGGGGGACCTAAGGGGACTGAAGCTTTCTTT. The resulting protein is CASSLGTGGPKGTEAFF. This sequence uses TRBV7-2 and TRBJ1-1; 11 of the junction bases match TRBD1. V trim: 5 bases; J trim: 5 bases; unmatched bases: 13. The CDR3 runs 17 amino acids, cysteine and phenylalanine included. Only CDR3 DNA remains: 51 bases, in frame from the first base. The CDR1 and CDR2 encoded by the germline V gene are SGHTA and FQGNSA.